The sequence of this TCR beta chain was determined in a study of blood T cell repertoires in COVID-19. Study-level information: Sources were T cells, B-cell-depleted T cells, or PBMCs; the material itself was cDNA or gDNA.

Study processing details: How many nucleated cells were present was estimated from reference gene primer amplification. Data came from immunoSEQ multiplex PCR; TCRdb stores just in-frame clones and leaves some out. The DNA gave D and trimming, while V, J and clone size come from that table. The sample consists of 250,000 or so clones, around 90% of them appearing once. J was trimmed by 7 bases and V by 8 bases; bases with no gene match: 11. The CDR3 is 15 amino acids. Germline-derived CDR1 and CDR2 are LNHDA and SQIVND (reference sequence). Sequenced input: peripheral blood. This clonotype originated in an older woman with COVID-19, enrolled during active disease. V gene TRBV19 combines with J gene TRBJ2-1; 10 positions agree with TRBD1. CDR3 DNA: TGTGCCAGTCTCGACCCGGGACAGGGGTGGAATGAGCAGTTCTTC. It yields the protein CASLDPGQGWNEQFF. Full variable domain (remainder filled in from reference TRBV19 and TRBJ2-1): DGGITQSPKYLFRKEGQNVTLSCEQNLNHDAMYWYRQDPGQGLRLIYYSQIVNDFQKGDIAEGYSVSREKKESFPLTVTSAQKNPTAFYLCASLDPGQGWNEQFFGPGTRLTVL.